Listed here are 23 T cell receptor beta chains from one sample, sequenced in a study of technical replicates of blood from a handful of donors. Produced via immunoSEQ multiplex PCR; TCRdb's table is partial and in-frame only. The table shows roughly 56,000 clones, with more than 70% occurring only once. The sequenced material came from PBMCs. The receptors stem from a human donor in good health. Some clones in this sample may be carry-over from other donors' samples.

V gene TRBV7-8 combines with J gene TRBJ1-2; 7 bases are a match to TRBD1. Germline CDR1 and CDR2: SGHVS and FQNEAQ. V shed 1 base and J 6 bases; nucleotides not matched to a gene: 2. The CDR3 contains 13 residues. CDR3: CASSLEGTDGYTF. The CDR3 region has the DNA TGTGCCAGCAGCTTAGAGGGGACAGATGGCTACACCTTC.

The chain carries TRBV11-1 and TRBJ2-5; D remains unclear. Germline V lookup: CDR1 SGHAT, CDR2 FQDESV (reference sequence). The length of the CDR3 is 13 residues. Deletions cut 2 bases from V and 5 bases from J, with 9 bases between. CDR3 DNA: TGTGCCAGCAGCTTATCCGGGTTGGAGACCCAGTACTTC. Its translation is CASSLSGLETQYF.

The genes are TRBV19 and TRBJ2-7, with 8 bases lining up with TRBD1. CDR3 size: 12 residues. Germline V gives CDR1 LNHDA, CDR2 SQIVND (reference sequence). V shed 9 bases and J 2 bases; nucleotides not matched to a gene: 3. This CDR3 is CASATGAYEQYF. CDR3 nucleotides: TGTGCCAGCGCGACAGGGGCCTACGAGCAGTACTTC.

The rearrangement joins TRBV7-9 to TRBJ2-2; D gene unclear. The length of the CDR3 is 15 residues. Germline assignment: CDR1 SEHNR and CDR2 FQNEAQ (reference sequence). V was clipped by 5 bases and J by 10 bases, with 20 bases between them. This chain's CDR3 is CASSPRILGLVELFF. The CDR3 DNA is TGTGCCAGCAGCCCGCGCATCCTAGGTCTGGTGGAGCTGTTTTTT. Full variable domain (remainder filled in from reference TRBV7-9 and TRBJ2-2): DTGVSQNPRHKITKRGQNVTFRCDPISEHNRLYWYRQTLGQGPEFLTYFQNEAQLEKSRLLSDRFSAERPKGSFSTLEIQRTEQGDSAMYLCASSPRILGLVELFFGEGSRLTVL.

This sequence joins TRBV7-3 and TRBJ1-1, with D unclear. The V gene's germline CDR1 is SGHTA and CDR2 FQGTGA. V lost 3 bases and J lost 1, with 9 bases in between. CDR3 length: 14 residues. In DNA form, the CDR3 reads TGTGCCAGCAGCTTTGGGCCCCAGAACACTGAAGCTTTCTTT. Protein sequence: CASSFGPQNTEAFF.

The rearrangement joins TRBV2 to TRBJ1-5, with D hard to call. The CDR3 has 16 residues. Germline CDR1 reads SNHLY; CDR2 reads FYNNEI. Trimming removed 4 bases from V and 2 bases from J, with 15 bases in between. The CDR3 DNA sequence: TGTGCCAGCAGTGCTCAGGCCCCTTATGGCAATCAGCCCCAGCATTTT. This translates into CASSAQAPYGNQPQHF.

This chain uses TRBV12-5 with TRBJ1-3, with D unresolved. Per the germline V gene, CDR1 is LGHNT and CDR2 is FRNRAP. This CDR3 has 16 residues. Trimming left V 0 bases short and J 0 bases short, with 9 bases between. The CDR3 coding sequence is TGTGCTAGTGGTTTGGTACTTCGGAGCTCTGGAAACACCATATATTTT. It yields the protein CASGLVLRSSGNTIYF.

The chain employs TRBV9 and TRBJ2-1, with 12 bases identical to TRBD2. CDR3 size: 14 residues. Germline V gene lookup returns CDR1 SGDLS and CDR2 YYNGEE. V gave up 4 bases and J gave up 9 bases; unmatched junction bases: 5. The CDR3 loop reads CASSFSGLAGEQFF. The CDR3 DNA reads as TGTGCCAGCAGCTTCTCGGGACTAGCGGGTGAGCAGTTCTTC.

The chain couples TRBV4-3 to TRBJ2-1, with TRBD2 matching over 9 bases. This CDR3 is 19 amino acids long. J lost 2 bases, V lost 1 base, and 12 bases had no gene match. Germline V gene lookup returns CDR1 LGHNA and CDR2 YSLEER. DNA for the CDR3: TGCGCCAGCAGCCAAGGGAGGACTAGCGTCACGACAGCCTACAATGAGCAGTTCTTC. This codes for CASSQGRTSVTTAYNEQFF.

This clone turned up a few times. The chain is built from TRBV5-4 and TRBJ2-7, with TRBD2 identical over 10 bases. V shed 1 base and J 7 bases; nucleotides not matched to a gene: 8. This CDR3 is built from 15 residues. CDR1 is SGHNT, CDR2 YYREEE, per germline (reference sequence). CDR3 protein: CASSLSSGRAWEQYF. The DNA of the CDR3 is TGTGCCAGCAGCTTGAGCAGCGGGAGGGCCTGGGAGCAGTACTTC.

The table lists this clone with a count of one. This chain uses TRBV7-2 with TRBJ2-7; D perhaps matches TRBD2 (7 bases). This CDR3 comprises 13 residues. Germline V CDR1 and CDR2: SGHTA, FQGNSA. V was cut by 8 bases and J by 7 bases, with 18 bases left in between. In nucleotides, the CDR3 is TGTGCCAGCTCCGCGGGGGCGGGCCTTGAGCAGTACTTC. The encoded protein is CASSAGAGLEQYF.

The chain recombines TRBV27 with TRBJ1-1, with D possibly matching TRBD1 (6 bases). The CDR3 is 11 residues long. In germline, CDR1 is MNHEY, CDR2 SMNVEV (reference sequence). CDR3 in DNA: TGTGCGATCCGGCAGGGGACTGAAGCTTTCTTT. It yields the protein CAIRQGTEAFF.

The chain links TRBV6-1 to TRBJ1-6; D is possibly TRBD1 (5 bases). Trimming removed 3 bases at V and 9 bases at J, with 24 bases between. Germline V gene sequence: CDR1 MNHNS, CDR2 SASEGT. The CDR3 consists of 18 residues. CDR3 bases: TGTGCCAGCAGTGAGCTACGACAGCCATGGGTCCGGATTTCACCCCTCCACTTT. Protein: CASSELRQPWVRISPLHF.

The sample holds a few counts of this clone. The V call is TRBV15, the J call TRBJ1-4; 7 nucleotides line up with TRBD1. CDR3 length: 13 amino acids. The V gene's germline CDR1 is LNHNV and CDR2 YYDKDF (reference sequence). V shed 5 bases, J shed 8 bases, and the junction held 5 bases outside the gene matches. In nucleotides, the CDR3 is TGTGCCACCAGCGGGACAGAAACCGAAAAACTGTTTTTT. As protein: CATSGTETEKLFF. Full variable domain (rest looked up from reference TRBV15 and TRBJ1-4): DAMVIQNPRYQVTQFGKPVTLSCSQTLNHNVMYWYQQKSSQAPKLLFHYYDKDFNNEADTPDNFQSRRPNTSFCFLDIRSPGLGDTAMYLCATSGTETEKLFFGSGTQLSVL.

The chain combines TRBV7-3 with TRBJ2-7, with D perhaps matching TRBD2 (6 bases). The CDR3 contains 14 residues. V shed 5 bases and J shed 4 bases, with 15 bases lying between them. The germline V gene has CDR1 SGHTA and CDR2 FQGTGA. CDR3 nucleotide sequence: TGTGCCAGCAGCACGGGACCGGGAGTATACGAGCAGTACTTC. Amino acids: CASSTGPGVYEQYF.

In DNA, the CDR3 is TGCAGCGTTGAACTATCCCTAGAATCCACCGGGGAGCTGTTTTTT. Translation gives CSVELSLESTGELFF. The chain carries TRBV29-1 and TRBJ2-2; D is unresolved. Deletions cut 2 bases from V and 4 bases from J, with 14 bases between. Germline assignment: CDR1 SQVTM and CDR2 ANQGSEA. The CDR3 totals 15 residues.

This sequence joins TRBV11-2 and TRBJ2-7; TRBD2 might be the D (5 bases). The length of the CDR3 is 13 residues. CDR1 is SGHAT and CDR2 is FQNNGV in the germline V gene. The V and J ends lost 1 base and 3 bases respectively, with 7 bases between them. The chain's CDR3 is CASSLVGSYEQYF. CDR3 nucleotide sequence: TGTGCCAGCAGCTTAGTAGGGAGCTACGAGCAGTACTTC.

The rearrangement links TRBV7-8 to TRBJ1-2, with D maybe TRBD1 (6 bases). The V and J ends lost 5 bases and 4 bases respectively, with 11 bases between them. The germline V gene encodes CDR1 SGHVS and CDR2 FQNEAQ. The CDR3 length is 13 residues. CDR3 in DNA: TGTGCCAGCAGCACGGACAGTGGCTATGGCTACACCTTC. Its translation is CASSTDSGYGYTF.

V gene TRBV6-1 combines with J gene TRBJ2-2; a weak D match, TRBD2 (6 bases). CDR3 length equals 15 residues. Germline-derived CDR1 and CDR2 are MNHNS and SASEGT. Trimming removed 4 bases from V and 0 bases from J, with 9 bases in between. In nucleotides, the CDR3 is TGTGCCAGCAGTGTGGAGGGAACGAACACCGGGGAGCTGTTTTTT. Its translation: CASSVEGTNTGELFF.

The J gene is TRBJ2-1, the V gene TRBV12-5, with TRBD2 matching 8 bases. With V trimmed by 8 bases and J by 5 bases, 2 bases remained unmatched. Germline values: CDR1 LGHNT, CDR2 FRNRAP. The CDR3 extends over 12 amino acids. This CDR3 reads CASTRGDNEQFF. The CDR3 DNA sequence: TGTGCTAGTACGCGGGGGGACAATGAGCAGTTCTTC.

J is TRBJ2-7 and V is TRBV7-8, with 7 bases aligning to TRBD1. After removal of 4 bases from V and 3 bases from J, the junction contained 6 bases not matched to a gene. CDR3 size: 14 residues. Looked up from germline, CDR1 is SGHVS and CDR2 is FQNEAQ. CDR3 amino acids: CASSYWSGGYEQYF. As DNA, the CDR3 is TGTGCCAGCAGCTATTGGTCAGGGGGCTACGAGCAGTACTTC. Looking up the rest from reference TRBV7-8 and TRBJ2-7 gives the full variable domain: GAGVSQSPRYKVAKRGQDVALRCDPISGHVSLFWYQQALGQGPEFLTYFQNEAQLDKSGLPSDRFFAERPEGSVSTLKIQRTQQEDSAVYLCASSYWSGGYEQYFGPGTRLTVT.

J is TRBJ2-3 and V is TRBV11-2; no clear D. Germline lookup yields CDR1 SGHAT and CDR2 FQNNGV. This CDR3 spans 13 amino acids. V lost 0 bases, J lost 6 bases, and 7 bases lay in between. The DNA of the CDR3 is TGTGCCAGCAGCTTAGATTACTTGGATACGCAGTATTTT. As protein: CASSLDYLDTQYF.

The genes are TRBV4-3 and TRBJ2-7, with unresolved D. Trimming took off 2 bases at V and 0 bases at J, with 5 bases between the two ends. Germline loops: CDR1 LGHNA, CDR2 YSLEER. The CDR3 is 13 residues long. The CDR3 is CASSQSSSYEQYF. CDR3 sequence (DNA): TGCGCCAGCAGCCAATCGAGCTCCTACGAGCAGTACTTC.